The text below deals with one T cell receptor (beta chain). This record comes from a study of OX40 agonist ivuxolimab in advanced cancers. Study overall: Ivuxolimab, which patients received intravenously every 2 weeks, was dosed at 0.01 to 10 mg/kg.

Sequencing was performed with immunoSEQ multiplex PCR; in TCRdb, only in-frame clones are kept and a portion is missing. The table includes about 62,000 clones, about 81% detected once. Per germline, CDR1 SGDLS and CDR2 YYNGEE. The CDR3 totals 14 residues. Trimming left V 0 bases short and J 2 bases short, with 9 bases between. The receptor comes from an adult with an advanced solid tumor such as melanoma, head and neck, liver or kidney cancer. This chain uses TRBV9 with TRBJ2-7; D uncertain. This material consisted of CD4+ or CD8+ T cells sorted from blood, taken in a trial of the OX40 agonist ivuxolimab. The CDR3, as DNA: TGTGCCAGCAGCGTAGCAGCAGCAACCTACGAGCAGTACTTC. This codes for CASSVAAATYEQYF. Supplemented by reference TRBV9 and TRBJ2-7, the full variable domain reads DSGVTQTPKHLITATGQRVTLRCSPRSGDLSVYWYQQSLDQGLQFLIQYYNGEERAKGNILERFSAQQFPDLHSELNLSSLELGDSALYFCASSVAAATYEQYFGPGTRLTVT.